This TCR beta chain was sequenced during a study of CD8+ T cells in alopecia areata. Study as a whole: Each of the treated patients was given oral tofacitinib, 5 to 10 mg twice daily, for moderate-to-severe alopecia areata. The study's findings and limits: Amid tofacitinib therapy, many expanded lesional clones stayed present in scalp and blood.

After isolation, RNA underwent reverse transcription to generate cDNA as the sequencing template. Only in-frame clones appear in the TCRdb table, and some are missing; sequencing was by immunoSEQ multiplex PCR. Among over 95,000 clones listed, around three fifths were seen once. This clone was seen just once. Its antigen is not identified. Noted treatment: oral pan-JAK inhibitor, 5-10 mg twice daily. Peripheral blood samples and lesional scalp punch biopsies were obtained from alopecia areata patients. The sample here was CD4+ T cells sorted from blood, taken at week 24, from a patient treated with tofacitinib. This clonotype was sampled from a human donor with alopecia areata.

The CDR3 DNA sequence: TGCGCCAGCTCCGCCGGGGCTTTGAACACTGAAGCTTTCTTT. It specifies CASSAGALNTEAFF. This chain joins TRBV5-1 and TRBJ1-1; D is perhaps TRBD1 (5 bases). Germline loops: CDR1 SGHRS, CDR2 YFSETQ. V lost 7 bases to trimming and J lost 0 bases, with 13 bases between them. The CDR3 length is 14 residues.